Listed below are T cell receptor beta chains from one sample, sequenced in a study of T cell responses to AZD1222 COVID-19 vaccine. The table came from immunoSEQ multiplex PCR; TCRdb's copy has only in-frame clones and leaves some out. The sample lists over 100,000 clones; around nine tenths were seen once. This sample comprised peripheral blood, obtained on day 0 of AZD1222 vaccination. These receptor sequences come from an adult in good health. The CDR3 runs from the conserved cysteine through the conserved F or W. The D gene is left open where the match is weak. Not every row has a clone size; where given, it reads once, few, many or a size class.

d_call	clone_size	v_call	j_call	cdr3_aa	cdr3_nt
NA	NA	TRBV27	TRBJ1-6	CASITRGGSGKPYNSPLHF	TGTGCCAGCATCACCCGTGGGGGAAGTGGGAAGCCCTATAATTCACCCCTCCACTTT
TRBD1	NA	TRBV28	TRBJ1-2	CASSSPGQGNYGYTF	TGTGCCAGCAGTTCCCCGGGACAGGGGAACTATGGCTACACCTTC
TRBD1	once	TRBV11-1	TRBJ1-1	CASSRTGFMNTEAFF	TGTGCCAGCAGCCGGACAGGCTTCATGAACACTGAAGCTTTCTTT
NA	NA	TRBV5-6	TRBJ1-2	CASSYAPAGNYGYTF	TGTGCCAGCAGCTACGCCCCGGCAGGGAACTATGGCTACACCTTC
NA	once	TRBV24-1	TRBJ2-1	CATSDFGGWNEQFF	TGTGCCACCAGTGATTTCGGAGGTTGGAATGAGCAGTTCTTC
NA	once	TRBV5-3	TRBJ2-2	CARSLGRWVAGELFF	TGTGCCAGAAGCTTAGGCAGGTGGGTGGCCGGGGAGCTGTTTTTT
NA	NA	TRBV9	TRBJ1-3	CASSGRGQSSGNTIYF	TGTGCCAGCAGTGGGAGGGGACAAAGCTCTGGAAACACCATATATTTT
NA	NA	TRBV6-5	TRBJ2-3	CASSYSIYKGTQYF	TGTGCCAGCAGTTACTCGATATATAAGGGTACGCAGTATTTT
NA	NA	TRBV30	TRBJ1-2	CAWSEYPDRGSNYGYTF	TGTGCCTGGAGCGAATACCCGGACAGAGGGTCTAACTATGGCTACACCTTC
NA	few	TRBV3-1/TRBV3-2	TRBJ1-2	CASSLREGMGGYTF	TGTGCCAGCAGCCTCCGGGAGGGGATGGGTGGCTACACCTTC
TRBD2	NA	TRBV19	TRBJ2-1	CASSPRLAGGPNEQFF	TGTGCCAGTAGTCCTCGACTAGCGGGGGGACCCAATGAGCAGTTCTTC
TRBD1	NA	TRBV11-2	TRBJ1-5	CASSYDRDAGQPQHF	TGTGCCAGCAGCTATGACAGGGATGCGGGTCAGCCCCAGCATTTT